This T cell receptor (beta chain) was obtained from a study of early T cells in non-severe SARS-CoV-2 infection. For the study at large: Chains were not paired, and sequencing was done on bulk RNA from unsorted whole blood. Findings and caveats of the study: Missing private and CD4 specificities, VDJdb matching favored anti-spike CD8 responses.

From the 5' RACE reads, TCRdb called clonotypes with MiXCR, one entry per CDR3 protein. This table holds under 85,000 distinct CDR3 sequences, 14% found once. This clonotype came up many times. Its target is unknown. Trimming removed 6 bases from V and 6 bases from J, with 8 bases in between. CDR1 is SQVTM, CDR2 ANQGSEA, per germline. The CDR3 has 10 amino acids. The TCR was taken from an adult who was a healthcare worker with PCR-confirmed SARS-CoV-2 infection or an uninfected control (not recorded which). Source material: whole blood. This chain uses TRBV29-1 with TRBJ1-1; D perhaps matches TRBD1 (5 bases). The CDR3 reads CSVPGPEAFF. Here the CDR3 DNA reads TGCAGCGTCCCGGGACCTGAAGCTTTCTTT.